This T cell receptor beta chain appears in the sequencing data of a study of cytotoxic CD8 clonotypes in ibrutinib-treated CLL. Findings of the study overall: Upon ibrutinib response clonality rose, and upon progression it fell back toward baseline. Sustained-remission and progressing patients diverged in sampling times.

On this clone: No antigen is known for it.

The V gene's germline CDR1 is GTSNPN and CDR2 SVGIG (reference sequence). This CDR3 region has 13 residues. J was trimmed by 8 bases and V by 7 bases; bases with no gene match: 10. Measured with immunoSEQ multiplex PCR; TCRdb has only the in-frame clones, and not every one. The data hold more than 200,000 clones, with under 75% observed a single time. The gene calls are TRBV30 and TRBJ1-4; the match to TRBD1 covers 7 bases. The TCR comes from a human donor with chronic lymphocytic leukemia. The sample consisted of PBMCs, taken after 24 months of ibrutinib treatment. The CDR3: CASYEGAREKLFF. The CDR3 DNA is TGTGCCTCTTACGAGGGGGCACGGGAAAAACTGTTTTTT.